The rows below give T cell receptor beta chains drawn from one sample of a study of blood T cells in healthy people across ages. Via MiXCR, TCRdb re-called the 5' RACE reads, giving one row per CDR3 protein. The table has about a million distinct CDR3 sequences, roughly 51% seen once. The sequencing input was blood. The source of these receptors is a woman aged 55-69 years in good health. Both conserved end residues are part of each CDR3.

v_call	j_call	cdr3_aa
TRBV20-1	TRBJ1-6	CSASSTGNNSPLHF
TRBV7-2	-	CASSPMVAGIGTQYF
TRBV6-5	TRBJ1-1	CASKRLHRATEAFF
TRBV4-1	TRBJ2-7	CASSERQSGAQYF
TRBV10-1	TRBJ2-3	CASSDRDTRTDTQYF
TRBV12-3/TRBV12-4	TRBJ1-2	CASSSRNYGYTF
TRBV7-2	-	CASSLDAAGGPKNIQYF
TRBV29-1	TRBJ1-1	CSGVGATEAFF
TRBV19	TRBJ2-7	CASSIDPPTAGVYEQYF
TRBV3-1	TRBJ2-7	CASSQPRPDAGGDYEQYF
TRBV5-6	TRBJ1-5	CASSTGTFRNQPQHF
TRBV6-6	TRBJ2-7	CASSVPSPGRYEQYF
TRBV2	TRBJ2-4	CASSVVKTGLAKNIQYF
TRBV7-2	TRBJ2-5	CASSANGQPYQETQYF
TRBV10-3	TRBJ2-7	CAISDGTDYEQYF
TRBV20-1	TRBJ2-3	CSASVAITDTQYF
TRBV6-2/TRBV6-3	TRBJ1-2	CASSAPGPPRYGYTF
TRBV20-1	TRBJ2-7	CSARDLGAGTLFSYEQYF
TRBV3-1	TRBJ1-2	CASSTWRGYGYTF
TRBV5-1	TRBJ2-1	CASSTQVSSYNEQFF
TRBV25-1	TRBJ1-6	CASTLRAGVQNSPLHF
TRBV7-2	TRBJ2-6	CASRRAFYPSGANVLTF
TRBV2	TRBJ2-2	CAGQGLANTGELFF
TRBV7-2	TRBJ2-7	CASSKPGLAGGLSEQYF
TRBV27	TRBJ2-2	CASSHISGSGTGELFF
TRBV20-1	TRBJ2-7	CSARHGGSYEQYF
TRBV14	TRBJ2-5	CASSQGSSMYQETQYF
TRBV2	TRBJ1-6	CASSEPGALSPLHF
TRBV7-9	TRBJ2-7	CASSLGRGAGIYEQYF
TRBV3-1	TRBJ2-1	CASGGAHNEQFF
TRBV4-1	TRBJ2-5	CASSRLAGDFQETQYF
TRBV29-1	TRBJ2-1	CSVLGTLHGNEQFF
TRBV6-2/TRBV6-3	-	CASRTGGPVEQYF
TRBV6-4	TRBJ2-3	CASSEGQPPDTQYF
TRBV7-2	TRBJ2-5	CASSLKPGQETQYF
TRBV9	TRBJ2-5	CASSGTGRVETQYF
TRBV7-8	TRBJ2-7	CASSSASPSNYEQYF
TRBV5-1	TRBJ2-7	CASSLGSQAYEQYF
TRBV29-1	TRBJ2-2	CSVKTSGKTGELFF
TRBV28	TRBJ2-7	CASSTPGLSTYEQYF
TRBV3-1	TRBJ2-3	CASSRLGEGLRGTQYF
TRBV7-8	-	CASTHRGRIYEQYF
TRBV29-1	TRBJ1-5	CSVGDIQGVGQPQHF
TRBV6-2/TRBV6-3	-	CASRIAGNYEQYF
TRBV11-3	TRBJ2-1	CASSLGRNSNEQFF
TRBV7-9	TRBJ2-3	CASSSPFDRTDTQYF
TRBV7-8	TRBJ2-3	CASSLGGLGTTDTQYF
TRBV12-3/TRBV12-4	TRBJ1-2	CASSRDRASAGYGYTF
TRBV5-1	TRBJ2-1	CASSESRGYEQFF
TRBV7-2	-	CASCSDRVGEQYF
TRBV29-1	TRBJ2-3	CSVEQGGSGSDTQYF
TRBV28	TRBJ1-2	CASGIYYGYTF
TRBV12-3/TRBV12-4	TRBJ1-4	CASSLAHTGAVNEKLFF
TRBV4-1	TRBJ1-4	CASSQDGQGPATNEKLFF
TRBV29-1	TRBJ1-4	CSVDGQDNEKLFF
TRBV7-9	-	CASSPSGPSETQYF